A selection of T cell receptor beta chains follows, all from one sample in a study of a mutant IDH1 vaccine in newly diagnosed glioma. The assay was immunoSEQ multiplex PCR, and TCRdb's table has in-frame clones only and misses some. The sample carries about 86,000 clones, over 75% recorded once. The antigens of these receptors remain unknown. The sample in question was PBMCs, obtained from a glioma patient whose treatment included an IDH1 peptide vaccine. The receptor set was obtained from a man aged 30 to 45 with glioma. Some clones in this sample may be carry-over from other donors' samples. Each CDR3 is given with its conserved first and last residue. A D gene is named only where the DNA matches it firmly. For some rows the clone size is stated as once, few or many, or as a class when expanded; others skip it.

d_call: TRBD2; j_call: TRBJ2-5; v_call: TRBV6-5; clone_size: .; cdr3_nt: TGTGCCAGCAGCCCCGGGACTATAAAAGAGACCCAGTACTTC; cdr3_aa: CASSPGTIKETQYF
d_call: .; j_call: TRBJ2-7; v_call: TRBV2; clone_size: .; cdr3_nt: TGTGCCAGCAGTGTGGATAAACTAGCACTCGAGCAGTACTTC; cdr3_aa: CASSVDKLALEQYF
d_call: .; j_call: TRBJ1-5; v_call: TRBV30; clone_size: .; cdr3_nt: TGTGCCCGGGGGGGGACGAGAGGCTATCAGCCCCAGCATTTT; cdr3_aa: CARGGTRGYQPQHF
d_call: .; j_call: TRBJ1-1; v_call: TRBV5-1; clone_size: .; cdr3_nt: TGCGCCAGCAGCGGGTCGGGGGGGAACACTGAAGCTTTCTTT; cdr3_aa: CASSGSGGNTEAFF
d_call: .; j_call: TRBJ2-3; v_call: TRBV20-1; clone_size: .; cdr3_nt: TGCAGTGCTAGGACTAAGGAACTATATTTT; cdr3_aa: CSARTKELYF
d_call: .; j_call: TRBJ2-7; v_call: TRBV4-1; clone_size: .; cdr3_nt: TGCGCCAGCAGCCAAGGTAGATACGAGCAGTACTTC; cdr3_aa: CASSQGRYEQYF
d_call: .; j_call: TRBJ2-2; v_call: TRBV4-3; clone_size: .; cdr3_nt: TGCGCCAGCAGCCAAAATCGCAGGTCGGGCACCGGGGAGCTGTTTTTT; cdr3_aa: CASSQNRRSGTGELFF
d_call: .; j_call: TRBJ1-2; v_call: TRBV5-1; clone_size: .; cdr3_nt: TGCGCCAGCAGCCCTCAAGCTGAGGGGGAAGGCGGCTACACCTTC; cdr3_aa: CASSPQAEGEGGYTF
d_call: TRBD2; j_call: TRBJ2-3; v_call: TRBV9; clone_size: .; cdr3_nt: TGTGCCAGCAGCGTAGCGGTGAGCGGGGGGTACACAGATACGCAGTATTTT; cdr3_aa: CASSVAVSGGYTDTQYF
d_call: .; j_call: TRBJ2-5; v_call: TRBV5-1; clone_size: .; cdr3_nt: TGCGCCAGCAGCTCCCCACAAGAGACCCAGTACTTC; cdr3_aa: CASSSPQETQYF
d_call: TRBD1; j_call: TRBJ2-7; v_call: TRBV5-5; clone_size: .; cdr3_nt: TGTGCCAGCAGTCGCGCCCGGGACAGGCTTTCCGAGCAGTACTTC; cdr3_aa: CASSRARDRLSEQYF
d_call: TRBD1; j_call: TRBJ2-2; v_call: TRBV28; clone_size: .; cdr3_nt: TGTGCCAGCAGTTCCCCGGGACAGGTAACCGGGGAGCTGTTTTTT; cdr3_aa: CASSSPGQVTGELFF
d_call: .; j_call: TRBJ2-7; v_call: TRBV19; clone_size: .; cdr3_nt: TGTGCCAGTAGGGAGGCCGGGAAGGGAGTCTACGAGCAGTACTTC; cdr3_aa: CASREAGKGVYEQYF
d_call: TRBD1; j_call: TRBJ1-1; v_call: TRBV5-1; clone_size: .; cdr3_nt: TGCGCCAGCAGCTCAATGCCCGGGACAGGGGGCGAAGGAAAAGCTTTCTTT; cdr3_aa: CASSSMPGTGGEGKAFF
d_call: .; j_call: TRBJ2-1; v_call: TRBV5-1; clone_size: .; cdr3_nt: TGCGCCAGCCAACTAGATTACTCCTACAATGAGCAGTTCTTC; cdr3_aa: CASQLDYSYNEQFF
d_call: TRBD1; j_call: TRBJ1-2; v_call: TRBV4-1; clone_size: .; cdr3_nt: TGCGCCAGCAGCCGGTACAGGGGGTCGGGGTTCGGCTACACCTTC; cdr3_aa: CASSRYRGSGFGYTF
d_call: .; j_call: TRBJ1-5; v_call: TRBV7-9; clone_size: few; cdr3_nt: TGTGCCAGCAGCTTAGCGAACGGGGGGCAGCCCCAGCATTTT; cdr3_aa: CASSLANGGQPQHF
d_call: TRBD2; j_call: TRBJ2-3; v_call: TRBV27; clone_size: .; cdr3_nt: TGTGCCAGCAGGGGCGGGAGGGTGGATACGCAGTATTTT; cdr3_aa: CASRGGRVDTQYF
d_call: TRBD1; j_call: TRBJ1-1; v_call: TRBV6-5; clone_size: .; cdr3_nt: TGTGCCAGCAGTTACCAGGGGGACACTGAAGCTTTCTTT; cdr3_aa: CASSYQGDTEAFF
d_call: .; j_call: TRBJ2-7; v_call: TRBV27; clone_size: .; cdr3_nt: TGTGCCAGCAATTTTGGACACACCTACGAGCAGTACTTC; cdr3_aa: CASNFGHTYEQYF
d_call: TRBD2; j_call: TRBJ2-1; v_call: TRBV15; clone_size: .; cdr3_nt: TGTGCCACCAGGGAGTTAGCGGGTGAGCAGTTCTTC; cdr3_aa: CATRELAGEQFF
d_call: TRBD1; j_call: TRBJ2-5; v_call: TRBV2; clone_size: .; cdr3_nt: TGTGCCAGCAGTGAAGGCACAGGGGGCGAGACCCAGTACTTC; cdr3_aa: CASSEGTGGETQYF
d_call: .; j_call: TRBJ2-5; v_call: TRBV9; clone_size: .; cdr3_nt: TGTGCCAGCAGCGTAGGGTGGGGGGGCCCTCAAGAGACCCAGTACTTC; cdr3_aa: CASSVGWGGPQETQYF
d_call: .; j_call: TRBJ2-5; v_call: TRBV28; clone_size: .; cdr3_nt: TGTGCCAGCAGTTTTGTGGACACTCTGGAGGAGACCCAGTACTTC; cdr3_aa: CASSFVDTLEETQYF
d_call: .; j_call: TRBJ1-1; v_call: TRBV4-1; clone_size: .; cdr3_nt: TGCGCCAGCAGCCAAGATGGGGGGGACGCTGAAGCTTTCTTT; cdr3_aa: CASSQDGGDAEAFF
d_call: .; j_call: TRBJ1-5; v_call: TRBV2; clone_size: .; cdr3_nt: TGTGCCAGCAGTGACAGGGTCGGCAATCAGCCCCAGCATTTT; cdr3_aa: CASSDRVGNQPQHF
d_call: .; j_call: TRBJ2-3; v_call: TRBV6-6; clone_size: few; cdr3_nt: TGTGCCAGCAGATCAAGCGGGAGCACAGATACGCAGTATTTT; cdr3_aa: CASRSSGSTDTQYF
d_call: .; j_call: TRBJ1-2; v_call: TRBV21-1; clone_size: .; cdr3_nt: TGTGCCAGCAGCGCCTGGGCAGGGTATGGCTACACCTTC; cdr3_aa: CASSAWAGYGYTF
d_call: TRBD2; j_call: TRBJ2-3; v_call: TRBV9; clone_size: .; cdr3_nt: TGTGCCAGCAGCGTAGGCGGGAGACTGACAGATACGCAGTATTTT; cdr3_aa: CASSVGGRLTDTQYF
d_call: .; j_call: TRBJ1-5; v_call: TRBV6-5; clone_size: few; cdr3_nt: TGTGCCAGCCGATGGGGGCCGAGTCAGCCCCAGCATTTT; cdr3_aa: CASRWGPSQPQHF
d_call: .; j_call: TRBJ1-3; v_call: TRBV18; clone_size: .; cdr3_nt: TGTGCCAGCTCACCACCGGGGCAGGGGAGAAACACCATATATTTT; cdr3_aa: CASSPPGQGRNTIYF
d_call: .; j_call: TRBJ2-2; v_call: TRBV27; clone_size: .; cdr3_nt: TGTGCCAGCAGCGGTTTTGGGGGGCTGTTTTTT; cdr3_aa: CASSGFGGLFF
d_call: .; j_call: TRBJ1-3; v_call: TRBV5-6; clone_size: .; cdr3_nt: TGTGCCAGCAGCTTTATCGAAAGGCGTGGAAACACCATATATTTT; cdr3_aa: CASSFIERRGNTIYF
d_call: .; j_call: TRBJ2-1; v_call: TRBV7-2; clone_size: .; cdr3_nt: TGTGCCAGCAGCACAGACACTCCGGGAGTCTTC; cdr3_aa: CASSTDTPGVF
d_call: TRBD2; j_call: TRBJ2-7; v_call: TRBV10-1; clone_size: .; cdr3_nt: TGCGCCAGCAGTGAAGGACTAGCGGGAGCCTACGAGCAGTACTTC; cdr3_aa: CASSEGLAGAYEQYF
d_call: TRBD2; j_call: TRBJ2-7; v_call: TRBV6-1; clone_size: .; cdr3_nt: TGTGCCAGCAGTGAAGCTGGGACTAGCTTCACCTACGAGCAGTACTTC; cdr3_aa: CASSEAGTSFTYEQYF
d_call: .; j_call: TRBJ2-7; v_call: TRBV6-5; clone_size: .; cdr3_nt: TGTGCCAGCAGTTACTCGGGCAGGTCCTACGAGCAGTACTTC; cdr3_aa: CASSYSGRSYEQYF
d_call: .; j_call: TRBJ2-1; v_call: TRBV10-3; clone_size: .; cdr3_nt: TGTGCCATCAAGGTGGAACGCTACAATGAGCAGTTCTTC; cdr3_aa: CAIKVERYNEQFF
d_call: TRBD2; j_call: TRBJ2-5; v_call: TRBV7-2; clone_size: .; cdr3_nt: TGTGCCAGCAGCTTAGCGTTGCGGGGGGCAGGCGAGACCCAGTACTTC; cdr3_aa: CASSLALRGAGETQYF
d_call: .; j_call: TRBJ1-5; v_call: TRBV14; clone_size: .; cdr3_nt: TGTGCCAGCAGCCAAGGAGGCCCCAATCAGCCCCAGCATTTT; cdr3_aa: CASSQGGPNQPQHF
d_call: TRBD2; j_call: TRBJ2-2; v_call: TRBV10-1; clone_size: .; cdr3_nt: TGCGCCAGCAGAGGGCGGGGGGGGACACCGGGAGAGCTGTTTTTT; cdr3_aa: CASRGRGGTPGELFF
d_call: .; j_call: TRBJ2-1; v_call: TRBV7-3; clone_size: .; cdr3_nt: TGTGCCAGCAGCTCAGGACCTAACAATGAGCAGTTCTTC; cdr3_aa: CASSSGPNNEQFF
d_call: .; j_call: TRBJ2-3; v_call: TRBV19; clone_size: .; cdr3_nt: TGTGCCACCGCGAATACCGGGGAAACAGATACGCAGTATTTT; cdr3_aa: CATANTGETDTQYF
d_call: .; j_call: TRBJ1-1; v_call: TRBV4-1; clone_size: .; cdr3_nt: TGCGCCAGCTCCCTCCGCATGAACACTGAAGCTTTCTTT; cdr3_aa: CASSLRMNTEAFF
d_call: TRBD2; j_call: TRBJ2-1; v_call: TRBV2; clone_size: .; cdr3_nt: TGTGCCAGCAGTCTAGCGGGAATCGCCAATGAGCAGTTCTTC; cdr3_aa: CASSLAGIANEQFF
d_call: .; j_call: TRBJ1-1; v_call: TRBV11-2; clone_size: .; cdr3_nt: TGTGCCAGCAGCTTGCAGCAGGGCACCCTGAACACTGAAGCTTTCTTT; cdr3_aa: CASSLQQGTLNTEAFF
d_call: .; j_call: TRBJ2-1; v_call: TRBV19; clone_size: .; cdr3_nt: TGTGCCAGTAGTAAATTAGGGGGCTCCTACAATGAGCAGTTCTTC; cdr3_aa: CASSKLGGSYNEQFF
d_call: .; j_call: TRBJ2-2; v_call: TRBV10-3; clone_size: .; cdr3_nt: TGTGCCATCAGGGCGGGACAGCAGAACACCGGGGAGCTGTTTTTT; cdr3_aa: CAIRAGQQNTGELFF
d_call: .; j_call: TRBJ2-1; v_call: TRBV28; clone_size: .; cdr3_nt: TGTGCCAGCAGTTTGGAGCGGAGAGAATACAATGAGCAGTTCTTC; cdr3_aa: CASSLERREYNEQFF
d_call: TRBD2; j_call: TRBJ2-3; v_call: TRBV5-3; clone_size: .; cdr3_nt: TGTGCCAGAAGCAGGAGGCACGGGGGGGAATCGCAGTATTTT; cdr3_aa: CARSRRHGGESQYF
d_call: .; j_call: TRBJ2-1; v_call: TRBV7-2; clone_size: .; cdr3_nt: TGTGCCAGCAGCTTAGGGGGAAGGAATGAGCAGTTCTTC; cdr3_aa: CASSLGGRNEQFF
d_call: .; j_call: TRBJ2-7; v_call: TRBV9; clone_size: .; cdr3_nt: TGTGCCAGCAGCGTAGCGGCAGGCCGGACCTACGAGCAGTACTTC; cdr3_aa: CASSVAAGRTYEQYF
d_call: TRBD2; j_call: TRBJ2-3; v_call: TRBV4-1; clone_size: .; cdr3_nt: TGCGCCAGCAGCTCCCTAGCGGGAGTCACAGATACGCAGTATTTT; cdr3_aa: CASSSLAGVTDTQYF
d_call: TRBD1; j_call: TRBJ2-7; v_call: TRBV11-2; clone_size: .; cdr3_nt: TGTGCCAGCAGCACCAATTCAGGACAGGGGAGAGAGCAGTACTTC; cdr3_aa: CASSTNSGQGREQYF
d_call: .; j_call: TRBJ2-5; v_call: TRBV15; clone_size: .; cdr3_nt: TGTGCCACCTCGGACAGTGGGAAATACCAAGAGACCCAGTACTTC; cdr3_aa: CATSDSGKYQETQYF
d_call: TRBD2; j_call: TRBJ2-1; v_call: TRBV4-2; clone_size: .; cdr3_nt: TGTGCCAGCAGCCAAGCCGTCGGGGGGACCGATGAGCAGTTCTTC; cdr3_aa: CASSQAVGGTDEQFF
d_call: .; j_call: TRBJ2-3; v_call: TRBV7-6; clone_size: once; cdr3_nt: TGTGCCAGCAGCTTGCGTTCCCCAGATACGCAGTATTTT; cdr3_aa: CASSLRSPDTQYF
d_call: .; j_call: TRBJ1-6; v_call: TRBV11-1; clone_size: .; cdr3_nt: TGTGCCAGCAGCTTGAGCAATTCACCCCTCCACTTT; cdr3_aa: CASSLSNSPLHF